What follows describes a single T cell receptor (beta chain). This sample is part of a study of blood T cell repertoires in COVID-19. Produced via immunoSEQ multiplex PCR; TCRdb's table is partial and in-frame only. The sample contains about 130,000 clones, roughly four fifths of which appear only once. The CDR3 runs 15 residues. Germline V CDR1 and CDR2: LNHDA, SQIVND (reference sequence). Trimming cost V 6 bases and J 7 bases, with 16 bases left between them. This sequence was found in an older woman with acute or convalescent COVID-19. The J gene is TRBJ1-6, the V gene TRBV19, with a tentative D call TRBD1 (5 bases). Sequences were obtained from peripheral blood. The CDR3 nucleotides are TGTGCCAGTAGCCCTATCACGGGGGGAAATTCACCCCTCCACTTT. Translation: CASSPITGGNSPLHF.